One and the same sample provided the 30 T cell receptor beta chains below, sequenced in a study of shared clonotypes between healthy human individuals. The protocol was immunoSEQ multiplex PCR, while the TCRdb copy is restricted to in-frame clones and leaves out a portion. In the table there are about 820,000 clones, around 93% of which are singletons. Selected positively for CCR7 and CD45RO-negative, naive CD8 cells excluded terminally differentiated effector memory CD45RA+ cells. The sample was naive CD8+ T cells sorted from blood. These receptors originate from a man in his thirties or forties in good health.

CDR3 protein: CASQGTRLGLEGYNEQFF. In DNA form, the CDR3 reads TGTGCCAGTCAGGGGACACGGTTGGGACTAGAAGGGTACAATGAGCAGTTCTTC. J is TRBJ2-1 and V is TRBV19; 8 bases fit TRBD2. Germline CDR1 is LNHDA and CDR2 is SQIVND (reference sequence). The J segment lost 4 bases and the V segment lost 8 bases, leaving 19 bases of the junction unmatched. The CDR3 is 18 residues long.

This clone occurred a few times. The CDR3 is CASSSRWALAGQGGSYEQYF. The CDR3 DNA is TGTGCCAGCAGCTCCCGATGGGCACTAGCGGGGCAGGGAGGGTCCTACGAGCAGTACTTC. V usage is TRBV13 and J usage is TRBJ2-7; 10 bases fit TRBD2. J gave up 1 base and V 4 bases, and 19 bases lay outside the gene matches. In germline, CDR1 is PRHDT, CDR2 FYEKMQ (reference sequence). CDR3 length: 20 amino acids.

The chain has TRBV27 and TRBJ1-1, with 8 bases identical to TRBD1. Trimming took 4 bases from V and 1 from J; bases not matched to a gene: 8. Germline CDR1 reads MNHEY; CDR2 reads SMNVEV (reference sequence). This CDR3 has 16 residues. The CDR3 DNA is TGTGCCAGCAGTTCTAACCCCGGACAGGGGAACACTGAAGCTTTCTTT. Amino acid sequence: CASSSNPGQGNTEAFF.

The V and J genes are TRBV2 and TRBJ1-3; D gene uncertain. Trimming pared 5 bases from V and 5 bases from J, leaving 13 bases between. CDR3 length: 14 residues. The germline V gene encodes CDR1 SNHLY and CDR2 FYNNEI. CDR3 protein: CASSPIRGRNTIYF. CDR3 DNA: TGTGCCAGCAGTCCTATTCGGGGAAGAAACACCATATATTTT.

The gene calls are TRBV6-5 and TRBJ1-6; D uncertain. The CDR3 has 12 residues. Trimming took off 8 bases at V and 9 bases at J, with 11 bases between the two ends. CDR1 is MNHEY and CDR2 is SVGAGI in the germline V gene. As DNA, the CDR3 is TGTGCCAGCCAGCATCGCCGTTCACCCCTCCACTTT. It is translated as CASQHRRSPLHF.

This clone was recorded only once. The V and J genes are TRBV10-2 and TRBJ1-1; 7 bases map to TRBD1. The CDR3 is 13 residues long. V dropped 5 bases and J dropped 4; count of bases not matched to a gene: 4. The germline CDR1 and CDR2 sequences are WSHSY and SAAADI. The CDR3 nucleotides are TGCGCCAGCAGTACAGGGGACTTCACTGAAGCTTTCTTT. Amino acid sequence: CASSTGDFTEAFF.

The CDR3 DNA reads TGTGCCAGCAGCAAAGGACGGACCCAGGGTACTGAAGCTTTCTTT. Its translation is CASSKGRTQGTEAFF. This sequence joins TRBV9 and TRBJ1-1; D is perhaps TRBD1 (5 bases). The CDR3 totals 15 residues. Between the trimmed V and J ends, which lost 4 bases and 5 bases, there was a span of 18 bases. From germline, CDR1 is SGDLS and CDR2 YYNGEE.

This chain joins TRBV5-1 and TRBJ2-3; the match to TRBD1 covers 9 bases. The CDR3 is 16 residues long. V dropped 5 bases and J dropped 2; count of bases not matched to a gene: 9. Germline assignment: CDR1 SGHRS and CDR2 YFSETQ. The CDR3 nucleotides read TGCGCCAGCAGGGTGGGGTACAGGGGGCCCACAGATACGCAGTATTTT. This codes for CASRVGYRGPTDTQYF.

CDR3 DNA sequence: TGTGCCAGTAGTATAGGGGCCCCTGGAGAGCAGTACTTC. Encoded protein: CASSIGAPGEQYF. The J gene is TRBJ2-7, the V gene TRBV19; no reliable D call. CDR3 length: 13 residues. V lost 1 base and J 7 bases, leaving 11 bases between the germline ends. Germline loops: CDR1 LNHDA, CDR2 SQIVND (reference sequence).

The rearrangement joins TRBV6-1 to TRBJ1-2; TRBD1 aligns across 8 bases. Germline V gene lookup returns CDR1 MNHNS and CDR2 SASEGT. The junction had 2 bases not matched to a gene; V was cut back by 5 bases and J by 0 bases. The CDR3 is made up of 14 amino acids. As DNA, the CDR3 is TGTGCCAGCAGTCGGGACAGGTCTAACTATGGCTACACCTTC. Protein sequence: CASSRDRSNYGYTF.

This clone was seen just once. This rearrangement joins TRBV29-1 to TRBJ1-3; D is uncertain. This CDR3 contains 12 residues. Germline loops: CDR1 SQVTM, CDR2 ANQGSEA. V lost 3 bases to trimming and J lost 2 bases, with 5 bases between them. The CDR3 loop is CSVEHTGNTIYF. In nucleotides, the CDR3 is TGCAGCGTTGAGCACACTGGAAACACCATATATTTT.

V and J are TRBV5-5 and TRBJ2-2; TRBD2 is a possible D gene (6 bases). Deletions cut 2 bases from V and 0 bases from J, with 11 bases between. The germline gives CDR1 SGHKS, CDR2 YYEKEE (reference sequence). CDR3 length equals 16 residues. CDR3 region: CASSFFLATNTGELFF. CDR3 in DNA: TGTGCCAGCAGCTTCTTCCTAGCGACGAACACCGGGGAGCTGTTTTTT.

The chain couples TRBV27 to TRBJ2-7, with 7 bases identical to TRBD2. The length of the CDR3 is 15 residues. V shed 2 bases and J 4 bases; nucleotides not matched to a gene: 8. Germline lookup yields CDR1 MNHEY and CDR2 SMNVEV (reference sequence). The CDR3 is CASSLLRETPYEQYF. DNA for the CDR3: TGTGCCAGCAGTTTACTGCGGGAGACCCCTTACGAGCAGTACTTC.

This sequence joins TRBV27 and TRBJ2-7; 7 bases fit TRBD1. Unmatched junction bases numbered 5, after V lost 2 bases and J lost 4 bases. The CDR3 is 14 amino acids. Germline CDR1 MNHEY, CDR2 SMNVEV (reference sequence). CDR3 nucleotides: TGTGCCAGCAGTTTAAGAGGGGGCCGGTACGAGCAGTACTTC. This gives the protein CASSLRGGRYEQYF.

The sample holds one count of this clone. The chain links TRBV7-9 to TRBJ2-1; D is undetermined. Germline values: CDR1 SEHNR, CDR2 FQNEAQ (reference sequence). The CDR3 spans 15 residues. V lost 2 bases to trimming and J lost 0 bases, with 8 bases between them. The CDR3 DNA follows: TGTGCCAGCAGCTTATCAGAAGGCTCCTACAATGAGCAGTTCTTC. It translates to CASSLSEGSYNEQFF. Full variable domain (missing parts from reference TRBV7-9 and TRBJ2-1): DTGVSQNPRHKITKRGQNVTFRCDPISEHNRLYWYRQTLGQGPEFLTYFQNEAQLEKSRLLSDRFSAERPKGSFSTLEIQRTEQGDSAMYLCASSLSEGSYNEQFFGPGTRLTVL.

This chain connects TRBV25-1 to TRBJ2-1, with D unclear. Germline V CDR1 and CDR2: MGHDK, SYGVNS. The V end lost 6 bases, the J end lost 2 bases, and 14 bases lay between the germline ends. The CDR3 length is 15 residues. This CDR3 reads CASRPINPTYNEQFF. The CDR3 DNA reads as TGTGCCAGCAGACCGATCAATCCGACCTACAATGAGCAGTTCTTC.

This chain joins TRBV9 and TRBJ2-5; D remains unclear. Trimming took 7 bases from V and 2 from J, leaving 6 bases between them. CDR1 SGDLS and CDR2 YYNGEE come from the germline V gene. The CDR3 covers 11 residues. The CDR3: CASGKQETQYF. The CDR3 DNA reads TGTGCCAGCGGGAAACAAGAGACCCAGTACTTC.

The chain couples TRBV7-2 to TRBJ2-6; no reliable D call. This CDR3 is built from 15 residues. In germline, CDR1 is SGHTA, CDR2 FQGNSA. V lost 5 bases and J lost 2, with 10 bases in between. CDR3 sequence: CASSVYSAGANVLTF. CDR3 nucleotides: TGTGCCAGCAGCGTCTACAGTGCTGGGGCCAACGTCCTGACTTTC.

The chain carries TRBV11-2 and TRBJ2-7, with TRBD2 matching over 9 bases. With V trimmed by 6 bases and J by 1 base, 13 bases remained unmatched. The germline V gene encodes CDR1 SGHAT and CDR2 FQNNGV. CDR3 length equals 17 residues. CDR3 protein: CASSLTGLAEDSYEQYF. DNA for the CDR3: TGTGCCAGCAGTTTAACGGGACTAGCCGAAGATTCCTACGAGCAGTACTTC.

This chain uses TRBV5-6 with TRBJ2-5; 10 bases are shared with TRBD1. The germline gives CDR1 SGHDT, CDR2 YYEEEE. The trim removed 3 bases at V and 5 bases at J, leaving 7 bases unmatched. The CDR3 covers 15 residues. CDR3 residues: CASSSMTGGSETQYF. The CDR3 DNA follows: TGTGCCAGCAGCTCCATGACAGGGGGCTCGGAGACCCAGTACTTC.

The chain carries TRBV11-2 and TRBJ2-7; 9 bases line up with TRBD1. CDR1 is SGHAT and CDR2 is FQNNGV in the germline V gene. This CDR3 comprises 15 residues. The V gene end was trimmed by 5 bases and the J gene end by 2 bases; junction bases not matched to a gene: 7. The CDR3 reads CASSLAWTGAYEQYF. The CDR3 coding sequence is TGTGCCAGCAGCCTCGCATGGACAGGGGCCTACGAGCAGTACTTC. Full variable domain (missing parts from reference TRBV11-2 and TRBJ2-7): EAGVAQSPRYKIIEKRQSVAFWCNPISGHATLYWYQQILGQGPKLLIQFQNNGVVDDSQLPKDRFSAERLKGVDSTLKIQPAKLEDSAVYLCASSLAWTGAYEQYFGPGTRLTVT.

This clone came up a few times. The gene calls are TRBV4-1 and TRBJ2-7; 11 bases fit TRBD2. V dropped 3 bases and J dropped 1; count of bases not matched to a gene: 2. The CDR3 runs to 15 residues. Per the germline V gene, CDR1 is MGHRA and CDR2 is YSYEKL. CDR3 loop: CASSHRTSGSYEQYF. The CDR3 coding sequence is TGCGCCAGCAGCCACAGGACTAGCGGGTCCTACGAGCAGTACTTC.

V is TRBV15 and J is TRBJ2-2; the match to TRBD1 covers 7 bases. Unmatched junction bases numbered 5, after V lost 4 bases and J lost 0 bases. This CDR3 has 16 amino acids. The germline V gene encodes CDR1 LNHNV and CDR2 YYDKDF (reference sequence). The CDR3 DNA is TGTGCCACCAGCATCAAGGACAGGACGAACACCGGGGAGCTGTTTTTT. Translated: CATSIKDRTNTGELFF.

The V and J genes are TRBV11-2 and TRBJ2-3; perhaps TRBD2 as D (5 bases). The germline gives CDR1 SGHAT, CDR2 FQNNGV. Trimming took off 7 bases at V and 6 bases at J, with 14 bases between the two ends. The CDR3 has 13 residues. CDR3 DNA sequence: TGTGCCAGCAAGGAGGATTGGGCCGATACGCAGTATTTT. Amino acid sequence: CASKEDWADTQYF.

The chain links TRBV28 to TRBJ1-1; no firm D call. The CDR3 contains 12 residues. The germline V and J ends were trimmed by 4 bases and 0 bases, with 3 bases remaining between them. The germline V gene has CDR1 MDHEN and CDR2 SYDVKM. The CDR3 reads CASSSVNTEAFF. CDR3 in DNA: TGTGCCAGCAGTTCCGTGAACACTGAAGCTTTCTTT.

In this sample, this clone turned up a few times. The genes are TRBV19 and TRBJ1-2, with D uncertain. The CDR3 is 14 residues long. Trimming pared 5 bases from V and 8 bases from J, leaving 18 bases between. The germline gives CDR1 LNHDA, CDR2 SQIVND (reference sequence). CDR3 coding DNA: TGTGCCAGTAGTCCTACGGACTTCACGGGAGGCTACACCTTC. Translation: CASSPTDFTGGYTF. Looking up the rest from reference TRBV19 and TRBJ1-2 gives the full variable domain: DGGITQSPKYLFRKEGQNVTLSCEQNLNHDAMYWYRQDPGQGLRLIYYSQIVNDFQKGDIAEGYSVSREKKESFPLTVTSAQKNPTAFYLCASSPTDFTGGYTFGSGTRLTVV.

This clone has just a few counts. V is TRBV6-6 and J is TRBJ1-2, with D possibly matching TRBD1 (5 bases). Germline V gives CDR1 MNHNY, CDR2 SVGAGI (reference sequence). V was cut by 6 bases and J by 7 bases, with 18 bases left in between. The CDR3 covers 14 residues. The CDR3 spells CASSHNPGPFGYTF. CDR3 nucleotides: TGTGCCAGCAGCCATAACCCGGGGCCGTTTGGCTACACCTTC.

This rearrangement joins TRBV2 to TRBJ2-2; a possible D gene is TRBD1 (6 bases). Germline V lookup: CDR1 SNHLY, CDR2 FYNNEI. Trimming removed 3 bases at V and 3 bases at J, with 11 bases between. CDR3 length equals 15 residues. CDR3 DNA sequence: TGTGCCAGCAGTGAGATGCCAGGGGACACCGGGGAGCTGTTTTTT. Its protein product is CASSEMPGDTGELFF.

This chain links TRBV25-1 with TRBJ1-1, with D tentatively TRBD1 (5 bases). Trimming removed 6 bases from V and 5 bases from J, with 16 bases in between. Germline CDR1 is MGHDK and CDR2 is SYGVNS. The CDR3 is made up of 14 amino acids. For the CDR3, the DNA is TGTGCCAGCAGGGGGTGGGGACTCTTAACTGAAGCTTTCTTT. Encoded protein: CASRGWGLLTEAFF.

The chain links TRBV5-1 to TRBJ2-1; D ambiguous. This CDR3 contains 15 residues. Per germline, CDR1 SGHRS and CDR2 YFSETQ. Trimming left V 1 base short and J 0 bases short, with 8 bases between. The CDR3 nucleotides read TGCGCCAGCAGCTTGTGGGCAGACTCCTACAATGAGCAGTTCTTC. Protein: CASSLWADSYNEQFF.